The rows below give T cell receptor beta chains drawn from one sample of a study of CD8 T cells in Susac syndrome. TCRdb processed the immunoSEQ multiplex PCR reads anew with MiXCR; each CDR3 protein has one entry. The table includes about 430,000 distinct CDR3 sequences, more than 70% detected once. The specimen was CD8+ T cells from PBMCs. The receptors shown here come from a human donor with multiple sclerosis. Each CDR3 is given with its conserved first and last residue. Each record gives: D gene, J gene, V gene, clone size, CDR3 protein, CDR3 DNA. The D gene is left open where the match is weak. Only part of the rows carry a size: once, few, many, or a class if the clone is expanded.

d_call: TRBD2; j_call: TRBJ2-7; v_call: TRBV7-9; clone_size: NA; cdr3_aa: CATGGAGDYEQYF; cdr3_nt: TGTGCCACGGGGGGAGCGGGGGACTACGAGCAGTACTTC
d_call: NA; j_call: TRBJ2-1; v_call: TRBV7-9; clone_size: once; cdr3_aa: CASSRTESYNEQFF; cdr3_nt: TGTGCCAGCAGCCGGACAGAGTCCTACAATGAGCAGTTCTTC
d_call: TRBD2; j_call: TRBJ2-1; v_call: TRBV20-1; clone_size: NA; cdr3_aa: CSASGLAGIQGPSYNEQFF; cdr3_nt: TGCAGTGCTAGTGGTTTAGCGGGAATACAAGGACCGTCCTACAATGAGCAGTTCTTC
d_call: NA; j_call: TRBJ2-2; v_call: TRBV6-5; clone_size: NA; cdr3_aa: CASSYPTPTGQGDTGELFF; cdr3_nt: TGTGCCAGCAGTTACCCGACCCCGACCGGCCAGGGTGACACCGGGGAGCTGTTTTTT
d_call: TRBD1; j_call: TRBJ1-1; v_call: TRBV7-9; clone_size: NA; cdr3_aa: CASSWDSVATEAFF; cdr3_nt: TGTGCCAGCAGCTGGGACAGCGTTGCCACTGAAGCTTTCTTT
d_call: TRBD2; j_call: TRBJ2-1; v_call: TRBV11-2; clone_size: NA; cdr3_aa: CASSFVAGGPYNEQFF; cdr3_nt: TGTGCCAGCAGCTTCGTGGCGGGGGGGCCCTACAATGAGCAGTTCTTC
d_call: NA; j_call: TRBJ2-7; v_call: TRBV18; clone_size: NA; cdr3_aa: CASSPFRDSYEQYF; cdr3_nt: TGTGCCAGCTCACCTTTTAGGGACTCCTACGAGCAGTACTTC
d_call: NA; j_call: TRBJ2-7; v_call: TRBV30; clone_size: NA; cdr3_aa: CACYRDYEQYF; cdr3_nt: TGTGCCTGTTACAGGGACTACGAGCAGTACTTC
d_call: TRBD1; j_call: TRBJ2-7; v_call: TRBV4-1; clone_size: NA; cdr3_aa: CASSQGLLGQGSEQYF; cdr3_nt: TGCGCCAGCAGCCAAGGTCTCTTGGGACAGGGCTCCGAGCAGTACTTC
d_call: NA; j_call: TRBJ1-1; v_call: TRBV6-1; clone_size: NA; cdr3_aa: CASSEHASRPPEAFF; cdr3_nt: TGTGCCAGCAGTGAACATGCCTCAAGGCCCCCTGAAGCTTTCTTT
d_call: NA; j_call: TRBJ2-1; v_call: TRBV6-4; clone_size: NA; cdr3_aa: CASRLSGEHNEQFF; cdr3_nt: TGTGCCAGCCGACTTAGTGGGGAACACAATGAGCAGTTCTTC
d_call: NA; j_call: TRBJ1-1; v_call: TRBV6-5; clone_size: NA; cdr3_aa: CASSYGVGVTEAFF; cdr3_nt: TGTGCCAGCAGTTACGGGGTTGGGGTCACTGAAGCTTTCTTT
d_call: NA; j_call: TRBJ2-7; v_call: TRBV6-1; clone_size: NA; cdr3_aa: CASTSFWLGIPYEQYF; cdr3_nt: TGTGCCAGCACCTCATTTTGGTTGGGAATTCCCTACGAGCAGTACTTC
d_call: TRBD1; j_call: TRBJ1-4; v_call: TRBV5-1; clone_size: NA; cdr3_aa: CASSLALPGQGLEKLFF; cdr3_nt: TGCGCCAGCAGCTTGGCCCTACCCGGACAGGGTTTGGAAAAACTGTTTTTT
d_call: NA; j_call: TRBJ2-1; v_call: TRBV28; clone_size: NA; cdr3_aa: CASSYPPEFSYNEQFF; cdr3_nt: TGTGCCAGCAGTTACCCGCCGGAATTCTCCTACAATGAGCAGTTCTTC
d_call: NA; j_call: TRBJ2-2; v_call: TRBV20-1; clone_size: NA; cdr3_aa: CSARGRWTQNTGELFF; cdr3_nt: TGCAGTGCTAGAGGTCGATGGACTCAAAACACCGGGGAGCTGTTTTTT
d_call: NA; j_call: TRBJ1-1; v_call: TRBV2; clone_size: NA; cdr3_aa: CASSEPGWGNTEAFF; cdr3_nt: TGTGCCAGCAGTGAGCCGGGTTGGGGAAACACTGAAGCTTTCTTT
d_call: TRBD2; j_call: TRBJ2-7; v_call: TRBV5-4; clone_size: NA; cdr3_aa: CASRDSSGRPYEQYF; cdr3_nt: TGTGCCAGCAGGGATTCTAGCGGGAGGCCCTACGAGCAGTACTTC
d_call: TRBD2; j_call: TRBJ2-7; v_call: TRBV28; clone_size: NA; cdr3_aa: CASTGTSDSSYEQYF; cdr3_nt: TGTGCCAGCACCGGGACTAGCGACAGCTCCTACGAGCAGTACTTC
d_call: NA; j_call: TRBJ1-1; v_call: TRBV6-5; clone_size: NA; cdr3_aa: CASSYSRSGWGTEAFF; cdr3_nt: TGTGCCAGCAGTTACTCTAGGTCCGGATGGGGCACTGAAGCTTTCTTT
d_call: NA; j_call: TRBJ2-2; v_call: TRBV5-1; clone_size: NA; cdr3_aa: CASGTQATNTGELFF; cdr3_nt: TGCGCCAGCGGGACACAGGCCACGAACACCGGGGAGCTGTTTTTT
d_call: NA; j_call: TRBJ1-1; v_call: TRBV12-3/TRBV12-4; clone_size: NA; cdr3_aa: CASTHLGQPATEAFF; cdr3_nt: TGTGCCAGCACCCACCTAGGACAGCCGGCCACTGAAGCTTTCTTT
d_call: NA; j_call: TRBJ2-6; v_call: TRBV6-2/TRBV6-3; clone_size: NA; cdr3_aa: CASTPAWGTGANVLTF; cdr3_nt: TGTGCCAGCACCCCGGCGTGGGGAACTGGGGCCAACGTCCTGACTTTC
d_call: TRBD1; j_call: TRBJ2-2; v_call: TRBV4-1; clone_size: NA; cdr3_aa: CASSQPDRGPARELFF; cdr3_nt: TGCGCCAGCAGCCAGCCTGACAGGGGGCCCGCCCGGGAGCTGTTTTTT
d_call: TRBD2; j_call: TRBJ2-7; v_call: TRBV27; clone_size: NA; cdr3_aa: CASSFGLAGRGEQYF; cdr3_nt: TGTGCCAGCAGTTTCGGACTAGCGGGACGCGGCGAGCAGTACTTC
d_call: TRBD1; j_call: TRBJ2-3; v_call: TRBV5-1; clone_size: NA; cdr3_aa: CASSVGQGRDTQYF; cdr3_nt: TGCGCCAGCAGCGTCGGACAGGGGAGAGATACGCAGTATTTT
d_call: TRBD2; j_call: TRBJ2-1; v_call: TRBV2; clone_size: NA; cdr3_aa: CASSGRREDPSYNEQFF; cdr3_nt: TGTGCCAGCAGTGGAAGGCGGGAGGACCCCTCCTACAATGAGCAGTTCTTC
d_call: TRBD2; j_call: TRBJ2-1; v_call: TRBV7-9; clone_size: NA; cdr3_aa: CASSLGGGEEFF; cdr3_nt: TGTGCCAGCAGCTTAGGTGGGGGGGAGGAGTTCTTC
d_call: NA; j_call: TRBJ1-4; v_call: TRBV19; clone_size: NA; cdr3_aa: CASSLTPGLELFF; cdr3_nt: TGTGCCAGTAGTCTTACCCCGGGATTGGAACTGTTTTTT
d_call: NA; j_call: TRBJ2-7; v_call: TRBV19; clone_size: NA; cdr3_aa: CASSMKGIDYEQYF; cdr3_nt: TGTGCCAGTAGTATGAAGGGGATTGACTACGAGCAGTACTTC
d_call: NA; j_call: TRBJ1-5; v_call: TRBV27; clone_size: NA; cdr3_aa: CASSLGGLYQPQHF; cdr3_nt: TGTGCCAGCAGTTTAGGGGGCTTATATCAGCCCCAGCATTTT
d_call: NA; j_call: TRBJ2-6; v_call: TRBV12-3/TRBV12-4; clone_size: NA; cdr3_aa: CASTDEVSGANVLTF; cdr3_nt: TGTGCCAGCACAGATGAAGTCTCTGGGGCCAACGTCCTGACTTTC
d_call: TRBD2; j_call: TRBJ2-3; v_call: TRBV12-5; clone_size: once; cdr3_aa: CASGFFGGGTSTDTQYF; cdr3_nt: TGTGCTAGTGGCTTTTTCGGGGGGGGAACTAGCACAGATACGCAGTATTTT
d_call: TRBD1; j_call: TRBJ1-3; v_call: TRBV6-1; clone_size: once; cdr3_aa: CASWTGTGNTIYF; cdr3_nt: TGTGCCAGCTGGACAGGGACTGGAAACACCATATATTTT
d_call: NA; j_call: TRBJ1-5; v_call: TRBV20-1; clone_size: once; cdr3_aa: CSARDRSGYLDQPQHF; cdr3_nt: TGCAGTGCTAGAGATAGGTCGGGGTACTTGGATCAGCCCCAGCATTTT
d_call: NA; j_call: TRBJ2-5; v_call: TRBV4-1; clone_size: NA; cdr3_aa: CASSRVAGEETQYF; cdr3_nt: TGCGCCAGCAGCCGCGTGGCAGGTGAGGAGACCCAGTACTTC
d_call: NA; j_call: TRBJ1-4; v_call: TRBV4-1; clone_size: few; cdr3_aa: CASSQSMAAGVNEKLFF; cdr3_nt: TGCGCCAGCAGCCAATCAATGGCGGCAGGGGTGAATGAAAAACTGTTTTTT
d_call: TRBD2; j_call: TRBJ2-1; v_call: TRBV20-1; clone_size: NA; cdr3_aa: CSARVMRTSGRASSYNEQFF; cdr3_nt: TGCAGTGCTAGAGTAATGAGGACTAGCGGGAGGGCCAGCTCCTACAATGAGCAGTTCTTC
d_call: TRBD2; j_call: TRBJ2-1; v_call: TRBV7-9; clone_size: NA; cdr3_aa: CASSFPASGSSHNEQFF; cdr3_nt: TGTGCCAGCAGTTTTCCCGCGAGCGGGAGCTCCCACAATGAGCAGTTCTTC
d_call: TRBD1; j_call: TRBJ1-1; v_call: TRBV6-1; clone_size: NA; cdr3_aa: CASSAETGTIYTEAFF; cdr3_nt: TGTGCCAGCAGTGCCGAGACAGGGACTATCTACACTGAAGCTTTCTTT
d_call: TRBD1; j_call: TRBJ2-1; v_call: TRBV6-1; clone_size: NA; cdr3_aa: CASSPNRGPYNEQFF; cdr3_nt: TGTGCCAGCAGCCCCAACAGGGGCCCCTACAATGAGCAGTTCTTC
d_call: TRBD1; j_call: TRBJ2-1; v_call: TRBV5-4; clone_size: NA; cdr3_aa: CASSSTGTGVPYNEQFF; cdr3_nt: TGTGCCAGCAGCTCCACCGGGACAGGGGTTCCCTACAATGAGCAGTTCTTC
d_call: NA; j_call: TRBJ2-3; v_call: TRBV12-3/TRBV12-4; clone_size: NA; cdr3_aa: CASSLESSLNTQYF; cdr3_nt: TGTGCCAGCAGTCTCGAATCTAGCCTGAATACGCAGTATTTT
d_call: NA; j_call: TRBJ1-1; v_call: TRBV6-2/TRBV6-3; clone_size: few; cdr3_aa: CASSYSGEGTEAFF; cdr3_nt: TGTGCCAGCAGTTACTCGGGCGAAGGCACTGAAGCTTTCTTT
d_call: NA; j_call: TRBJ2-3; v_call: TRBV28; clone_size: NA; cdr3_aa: CASSQTHSGTDTQYF; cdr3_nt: TGTGCCAGCAGCCAAACGCACAGCGGAACAGATACGCAGTATTTT
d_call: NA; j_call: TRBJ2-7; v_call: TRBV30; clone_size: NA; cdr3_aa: CAWSDLVGDPPSYEQYF; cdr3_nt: TGTGCCTGGAGTGACCTCGTGGGGGACCCCCCCTCCTACGAGCAGTACTTC
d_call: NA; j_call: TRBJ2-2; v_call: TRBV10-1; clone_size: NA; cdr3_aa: CASSDLGRGRGTGELFF; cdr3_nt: TGCGCCAGCAGTGACCTCGGTCGTGGCCGGGGGACCGGGGAGCTGTTTTTT
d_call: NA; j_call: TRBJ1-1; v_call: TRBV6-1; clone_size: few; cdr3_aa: CASRERLDTTRTEAFF; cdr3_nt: TGTGCCAGCAGGGAAAGACTAGACACGACAAGGACTGAAGCTTTCTTT
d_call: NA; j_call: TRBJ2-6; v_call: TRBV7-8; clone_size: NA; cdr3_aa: CASSFPVDQATGANVLTF; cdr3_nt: TGTGCCAGCAGCTTCCCCGTGGACCAGGCCACTGGGGCCAACGTCCTGACTTTC
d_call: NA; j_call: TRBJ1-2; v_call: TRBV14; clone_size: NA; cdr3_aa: CASSQGTVNYGYTF; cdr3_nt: TGTGCCAGCAGCCAAGGGACAGTAAACTATGGCTACACCTTC
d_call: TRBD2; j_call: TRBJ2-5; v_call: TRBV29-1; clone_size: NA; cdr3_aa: CSVMTSEETQYF; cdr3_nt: TGCAGCGTCATGACTAGCGAGGAGACCCAGTACTTC
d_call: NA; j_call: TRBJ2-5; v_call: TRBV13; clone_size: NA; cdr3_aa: CASSTQGLDNQETQYF; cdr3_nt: TGTGCCAGCAGCACCCAGGGACTGGACAACCAAGAGACCCAGTACTTC
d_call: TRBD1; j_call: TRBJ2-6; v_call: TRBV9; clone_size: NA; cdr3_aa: CASQGQTGYTTSGANVLTF; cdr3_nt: TGTGCCAGCCAAGGACAGACAGGGTACACCACCTCTGGGGCCAACGTCCTGACTTTC
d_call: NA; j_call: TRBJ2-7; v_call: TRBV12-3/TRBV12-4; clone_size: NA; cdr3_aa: CASKAPGGANYEQYF; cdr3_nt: TGTGCCAGCAAAGCCCCGGGTGGGGCCAATTATGAGCAGTACTTC